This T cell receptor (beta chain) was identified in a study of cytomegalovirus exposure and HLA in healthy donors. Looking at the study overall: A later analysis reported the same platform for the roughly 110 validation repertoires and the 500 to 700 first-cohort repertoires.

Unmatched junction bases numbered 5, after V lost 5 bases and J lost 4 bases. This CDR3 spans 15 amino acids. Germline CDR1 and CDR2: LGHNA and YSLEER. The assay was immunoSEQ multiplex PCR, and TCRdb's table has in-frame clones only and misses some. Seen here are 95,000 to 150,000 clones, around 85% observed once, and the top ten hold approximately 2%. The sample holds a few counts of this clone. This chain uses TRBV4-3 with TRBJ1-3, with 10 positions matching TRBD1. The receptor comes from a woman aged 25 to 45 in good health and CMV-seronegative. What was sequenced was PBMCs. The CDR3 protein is CASSAQTGGGNTIYF. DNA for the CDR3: TGCGCCAGCAGCGCGCAGACAGGGGGCGGAAACACCATATATTTT.